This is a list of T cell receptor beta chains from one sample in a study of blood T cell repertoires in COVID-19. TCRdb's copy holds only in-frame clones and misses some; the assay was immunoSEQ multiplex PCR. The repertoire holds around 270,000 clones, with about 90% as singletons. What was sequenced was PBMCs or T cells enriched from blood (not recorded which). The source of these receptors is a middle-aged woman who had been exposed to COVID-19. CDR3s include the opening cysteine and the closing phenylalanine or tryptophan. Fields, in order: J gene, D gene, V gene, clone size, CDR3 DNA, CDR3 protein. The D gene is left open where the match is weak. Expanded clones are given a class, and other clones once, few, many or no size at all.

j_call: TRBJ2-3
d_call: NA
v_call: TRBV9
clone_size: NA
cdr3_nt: TGTGCCAGCAGCGGGGACGGAGGGCCAGATACGCAGTATTTT
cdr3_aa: CASSGDGGPDTQYF

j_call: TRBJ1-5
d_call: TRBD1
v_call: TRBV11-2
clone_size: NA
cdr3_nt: TGTGCCAGCAGCCCGAGACAGGGTACCGACCGAAATCAGCCCCAGCATTTT
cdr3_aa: CASSPRQGTDRNQPQHF

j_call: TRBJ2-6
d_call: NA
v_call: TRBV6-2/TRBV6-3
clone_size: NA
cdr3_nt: TGTGCCAGCAGCCACGACATCTCTGGGGCCAACGTCCTGACTTTC
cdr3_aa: CASSHDISGANVLTF

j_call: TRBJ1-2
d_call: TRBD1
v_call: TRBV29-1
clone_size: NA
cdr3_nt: TGCAGCGTTGGGGGTACAGGGGGCCTCTATGGCTACACCTTC
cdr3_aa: CSVGGTGGLYGYTF

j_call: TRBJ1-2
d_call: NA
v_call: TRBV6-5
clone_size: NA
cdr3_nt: TGTGCCAGCCTCCGGGACACGATAAACTATGGCTACACCTTC
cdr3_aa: CASLRDTINYGYTF

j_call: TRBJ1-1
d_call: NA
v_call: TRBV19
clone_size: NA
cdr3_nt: TGTGCCAGTAGTATCCCCGGGTTTGCTGCGAACACTGAAGCTTTCTTT
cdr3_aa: CASSIPGFAANTEAFF

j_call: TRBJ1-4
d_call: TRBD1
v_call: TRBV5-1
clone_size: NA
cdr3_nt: TGCGCCAGCAGCATGGGACAGGCAGGAACTAATGAAAAACTGTTTTTT
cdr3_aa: CASSMGQAGTNEKLFF

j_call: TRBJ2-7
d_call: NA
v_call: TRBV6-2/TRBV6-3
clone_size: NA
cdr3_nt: TGTGCCAGCAGTTATCTCGAGACTAGTCCCCACGAGCAGTACTTC
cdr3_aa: CASSYLETSPHEQYF

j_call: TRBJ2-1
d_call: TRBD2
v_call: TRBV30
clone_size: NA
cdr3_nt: TGTGCCCGCGCCTCTAGCGGGGGGAGATTCGGTGAGCAGTTCTTC
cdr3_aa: CARASSGGRFGEQFF

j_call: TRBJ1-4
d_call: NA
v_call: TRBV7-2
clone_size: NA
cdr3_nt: TGTGCCAGCAGCTTAGTTCTATTGTCACGGGTAATCTATGAAAAACTGTTTTTT
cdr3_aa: CASSLVLLSRVIYEKLFF

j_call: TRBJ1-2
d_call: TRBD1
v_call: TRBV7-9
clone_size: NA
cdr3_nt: TGTGCCAGACAGGGGCCTAACTATGGCTACACCTTC
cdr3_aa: CARQGPNYGYTF

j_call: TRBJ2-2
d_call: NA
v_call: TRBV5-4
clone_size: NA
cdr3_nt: TGTGCCAGCAGCTTGGGGTCGTTGGCGGGGCTGAACACCGGGGAGCTGTTTTTT
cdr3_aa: CASSLGSLAGLNTGELFF

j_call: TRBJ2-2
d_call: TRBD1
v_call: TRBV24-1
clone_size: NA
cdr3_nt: TGTGCCACCAGTGACCCACGGACAGGGGTCTACACCGGGGAGCTGTTTTTT
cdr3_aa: CATSDPRTGVYTGELFF

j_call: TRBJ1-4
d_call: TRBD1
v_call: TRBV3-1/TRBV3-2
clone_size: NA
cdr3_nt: TGTGCCAGCAGCCAAGGGACAGGAGTAGAAAAACTGTTTTTT
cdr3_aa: CASSQGTGVEKLFF

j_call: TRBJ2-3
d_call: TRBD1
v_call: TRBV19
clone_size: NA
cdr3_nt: TGTGCCAGTAGTCTACCGACAGGGGGCAGGGATACGCAGTATTTT
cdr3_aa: CASSLPTGGRDTQYF

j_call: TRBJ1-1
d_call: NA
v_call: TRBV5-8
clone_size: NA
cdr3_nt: TGTGCCAGCAGCTTGGGTCTACTTGAAGCTTTCTTT
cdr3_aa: CASSLGLLEAFF

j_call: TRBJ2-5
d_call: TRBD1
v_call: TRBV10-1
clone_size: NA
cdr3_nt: TGCGCCAGCAGGTCGGGACAGAGGGTCCAAGAGACCCAGTACTTC
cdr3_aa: CASRSGQRVQETQYF

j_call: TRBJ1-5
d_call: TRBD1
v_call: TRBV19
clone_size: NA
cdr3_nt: TGTGCCACCACTATTCGGACAGGAGGTCAGCCCCAGCATTTT
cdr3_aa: CATTIRTGGQPQHF

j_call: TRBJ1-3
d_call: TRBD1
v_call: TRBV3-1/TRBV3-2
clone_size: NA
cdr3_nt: TGTGCCAGCAGCCAAGGGGGACAGGCCGGGAGATATTTT
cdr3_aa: CASSQGGQAGRYF

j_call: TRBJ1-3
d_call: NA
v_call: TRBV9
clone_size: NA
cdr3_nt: TGTGCCAGCGGGGGGGACACCATATATTTT
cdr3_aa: CASGGDTIYF

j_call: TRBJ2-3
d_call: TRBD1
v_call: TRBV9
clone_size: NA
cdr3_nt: TGTGCCAGCAGCGTAGCGGACAGGGCCCCAGATACGCAGTATTTT
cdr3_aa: CASSVADRAPDTQYF

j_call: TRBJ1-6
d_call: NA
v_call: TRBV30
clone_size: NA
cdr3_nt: TGTGCCTGGGGCAGGGGTGGATCACCCCTCCACTTT
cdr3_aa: CAWGRGGSPLHF

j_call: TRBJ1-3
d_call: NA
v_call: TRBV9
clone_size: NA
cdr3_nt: TGTGCCAGCAGCGTAGGGTCGGGGTTTGGAAACACCATATATTTT
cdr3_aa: CASSVGSGFGNTIYF

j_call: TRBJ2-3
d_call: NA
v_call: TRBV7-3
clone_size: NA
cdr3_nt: TGTGCCAGCAGCTCCCCCTTGTCGGATACGCAGTATTTT
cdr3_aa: CASSSPLSDTQYF

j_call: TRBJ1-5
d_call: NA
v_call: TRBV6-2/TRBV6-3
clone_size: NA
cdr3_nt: TGTGCCAGCAGTCCCGGGGGGCCCAGCAATCAGCCCCAGCATTTT
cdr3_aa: CASSPGGPSNQPQHF

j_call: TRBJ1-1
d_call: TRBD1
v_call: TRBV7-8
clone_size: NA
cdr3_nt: TGTGCCAGCAGCTTAGAGCCAGGGGGCACTGAAGCTTTCTTT
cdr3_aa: CASSLEPGGTEAFF

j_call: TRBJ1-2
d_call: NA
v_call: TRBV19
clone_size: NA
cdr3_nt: TGTGCCAGTAGTCTTGTTCCTCAGGGTGGCTACACCTTC
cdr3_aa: CASSLVPQGGYTF

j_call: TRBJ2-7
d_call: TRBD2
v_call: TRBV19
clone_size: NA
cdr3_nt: TGTGCCAGTAGTTTTAGCGGGGACTCCTACGAGCAGTACTTC
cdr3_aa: CASSFSGDSYEQYF

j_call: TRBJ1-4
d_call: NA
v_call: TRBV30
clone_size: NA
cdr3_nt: TGTGCCTGGAGTGGACAGGCCTTTAATGAAAAACTGTTTTTT
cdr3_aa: CAWSGQAFNEKLFF

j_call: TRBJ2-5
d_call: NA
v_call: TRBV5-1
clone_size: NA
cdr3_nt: TGCGCCAGCAGAACTTCCGCTGGGGGGAAAGAGACCCAGTACTTC
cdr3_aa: CASRTSAGGKETQYF

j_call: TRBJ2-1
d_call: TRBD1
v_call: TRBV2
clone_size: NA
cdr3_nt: TGTGCCAGCAGTGAATACAGGGGCCCTTACAATGAGCAGTTCTTC
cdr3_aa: CASSEYRGPYNEQFF

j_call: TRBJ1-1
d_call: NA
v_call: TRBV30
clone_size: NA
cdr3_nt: TGTGCCTGGAGTTTGGGGGGGTTGGTAGCTTTCTTT
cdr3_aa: CAWSLGGLVAFF

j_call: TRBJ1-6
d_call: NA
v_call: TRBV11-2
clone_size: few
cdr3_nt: TGTGCCAGCAGCTTGTCCCAAGGCGGGACGGTGAATTCACCCCTCCACTTT
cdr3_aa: CASSLSQGGTVNSPLHF

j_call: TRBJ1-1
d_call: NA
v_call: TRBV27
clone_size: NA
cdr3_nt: TGTGCCAGCAGTTCAGGATTGGTGAACACTGAAGCTTTCTTT
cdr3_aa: CASSSGLVNTEAFF

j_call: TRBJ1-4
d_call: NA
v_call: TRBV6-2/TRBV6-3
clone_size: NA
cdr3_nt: TGTGCCAGCAGTTACCAGGGGCGGGTTGAAAAACTGTTTTTT
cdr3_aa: CASSYQGRVEKLFF

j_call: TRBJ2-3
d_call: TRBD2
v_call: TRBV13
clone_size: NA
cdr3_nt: TGTGCCAGCAGTCCCAAGCGGGGCCCAGATACGCAGTATTTT
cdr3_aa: CASSPKRGPDTQYF

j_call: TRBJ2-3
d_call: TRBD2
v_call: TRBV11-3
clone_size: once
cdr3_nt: TGTGCCAGCAGTCGCGGGAGGACCAGCACAGATACGCAGTATTTT
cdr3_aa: CASSRGRTSTDTQYF

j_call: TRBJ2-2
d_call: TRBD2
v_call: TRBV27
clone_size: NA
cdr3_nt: TGTGCCAGCCATACTAGCGGGATGAACACCGGGGAGCTGTTTTTT
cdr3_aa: CASHTSGMNTGELFF

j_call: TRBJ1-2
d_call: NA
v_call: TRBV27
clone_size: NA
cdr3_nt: TGTGCCAGCAGTAATGACAGGGGCTACACCTTC
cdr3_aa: CASSNDRGYTF

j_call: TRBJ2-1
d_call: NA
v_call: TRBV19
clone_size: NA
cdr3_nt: TGTGCCAGTAAGGTGGGCGCGAGCTCCTACAATGAGCAGTTCTTC
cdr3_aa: CASKVGASSYNEQFF

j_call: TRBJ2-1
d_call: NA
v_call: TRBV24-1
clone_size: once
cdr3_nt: TGTGCCACCAGTGATGTCCCCCCAGGCAATGAGCAGTTCTTC
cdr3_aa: CATSDVPPGNEQFF

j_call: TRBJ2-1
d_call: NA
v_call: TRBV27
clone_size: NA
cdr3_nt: TGTGCCACCAGACTTAGCCCCAGCTCCTACAATGAGCAGTTCTTC
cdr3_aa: CATRLSPSSYNEQFF

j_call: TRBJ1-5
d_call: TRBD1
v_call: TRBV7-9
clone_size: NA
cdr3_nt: TGTGCCAGCAGCTTGACAGGGGAGAGCAATCAGCCCCAGCATTTT
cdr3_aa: CASSLTGESNQPQHF

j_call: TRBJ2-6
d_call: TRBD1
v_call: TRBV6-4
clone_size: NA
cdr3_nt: TGTGCCAGCAGTGACGGGGACAGCTCTGGGGCCAACGTCCTGACTTTC
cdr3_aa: CASSDGDSSGANVLTF

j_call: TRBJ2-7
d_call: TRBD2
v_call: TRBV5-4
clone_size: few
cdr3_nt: TGTGCCAGCAGCTTGGGACTAGCGGGGGATAGTCTGTACTTC
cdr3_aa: CASSLGLAGDSLYF

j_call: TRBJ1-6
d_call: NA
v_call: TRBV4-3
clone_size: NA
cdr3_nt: TGCGCCAGCAGCCAAGATCTTGGGGCAGCACATAATTCACCCCTCCACTTT
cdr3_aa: CASSQDLGAAHNSPLHF

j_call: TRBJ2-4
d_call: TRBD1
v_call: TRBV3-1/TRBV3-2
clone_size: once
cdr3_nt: TGTGCCAGCAGCCAAGATCTGGGCGACAGGGGGGACAAAAACATTCAGTACTTC
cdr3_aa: CASSQDLGDRGDKNIQYF

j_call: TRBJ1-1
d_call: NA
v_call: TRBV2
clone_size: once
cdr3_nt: TGTGCCAGCACAATGAACACTGAAGCTTTCTTT
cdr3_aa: CASTMNTEAFF

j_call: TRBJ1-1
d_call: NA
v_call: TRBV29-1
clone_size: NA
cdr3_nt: TGCAGCGTCCAGGGGACGGAGAACACTGAAGCTTTCTTT
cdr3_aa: CSVQGTENTEAFF

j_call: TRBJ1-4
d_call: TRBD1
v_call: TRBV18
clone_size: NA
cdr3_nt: TGTGCCAGCTCACGACAGGGAGGTGAAAAACTGTTTTTT
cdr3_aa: CASSRQGGEKLFF

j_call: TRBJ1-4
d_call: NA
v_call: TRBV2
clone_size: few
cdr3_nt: TGTGCCAGCAGTCTCGCTAATGAAAAACTGTTTTTT
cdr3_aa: CASSLANEKLFF

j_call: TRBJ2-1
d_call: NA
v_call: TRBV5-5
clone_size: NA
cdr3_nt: TGTGCCAGCAGCTTGGAGGGGGTCTCCTACAATGAGCAGTTCTTC
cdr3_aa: CASSLEGVSYNEQFF

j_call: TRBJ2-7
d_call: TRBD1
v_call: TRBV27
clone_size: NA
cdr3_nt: TGTGCCAGCAGTTCCTCCGCGCGACAGGGGTTTTACGAGCAGTACTTC
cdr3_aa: CASSSSARQGFYEQYF

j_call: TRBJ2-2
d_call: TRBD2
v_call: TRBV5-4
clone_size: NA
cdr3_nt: TGTGCCAGCAGCCTCCCGGGCGGGGGAGGTATAACCGGGGAGCTGTTTTTT
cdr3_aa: CASSLPGGGGITGELFF

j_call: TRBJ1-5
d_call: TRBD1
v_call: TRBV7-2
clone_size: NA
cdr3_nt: TGTGCCAGCAGCTTATCAGGGGGCGGGCAGCCCCAGCATTTT
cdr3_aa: CASSLSGGGQPQHF

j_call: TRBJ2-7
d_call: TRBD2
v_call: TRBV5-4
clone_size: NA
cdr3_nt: TGTGCCAGCAGTCGAACCGGGACTAGCCTTACCTACGAGCAGTACTTC
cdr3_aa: CASSRTGTSLTYEQYF

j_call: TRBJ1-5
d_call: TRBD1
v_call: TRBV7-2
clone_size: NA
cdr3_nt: TGTGCCAGCAGCTCCTATGACAGGGGACCTCAGCCCCAGCATTTT
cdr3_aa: CASSSYDRGPQPQHF

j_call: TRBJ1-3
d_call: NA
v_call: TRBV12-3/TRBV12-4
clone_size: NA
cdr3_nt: TGTGCCAGCAGTGCCGGGAAAAACACCATATATTTT
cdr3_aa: CASSAGKNTIYF

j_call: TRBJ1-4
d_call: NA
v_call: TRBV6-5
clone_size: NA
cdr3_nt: TGTGCCAGCAGTACCGTGGGGGGTCACGGGGAAAAACTGTTTTTT
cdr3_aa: CASSTVGGHGEKLFF

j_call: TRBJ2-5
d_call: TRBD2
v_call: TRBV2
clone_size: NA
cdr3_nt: TGTGCCAGCAGTGAAACTAGCGTGAGAGAGACCCAGTACTTC
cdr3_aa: CASSETSVRETQYF